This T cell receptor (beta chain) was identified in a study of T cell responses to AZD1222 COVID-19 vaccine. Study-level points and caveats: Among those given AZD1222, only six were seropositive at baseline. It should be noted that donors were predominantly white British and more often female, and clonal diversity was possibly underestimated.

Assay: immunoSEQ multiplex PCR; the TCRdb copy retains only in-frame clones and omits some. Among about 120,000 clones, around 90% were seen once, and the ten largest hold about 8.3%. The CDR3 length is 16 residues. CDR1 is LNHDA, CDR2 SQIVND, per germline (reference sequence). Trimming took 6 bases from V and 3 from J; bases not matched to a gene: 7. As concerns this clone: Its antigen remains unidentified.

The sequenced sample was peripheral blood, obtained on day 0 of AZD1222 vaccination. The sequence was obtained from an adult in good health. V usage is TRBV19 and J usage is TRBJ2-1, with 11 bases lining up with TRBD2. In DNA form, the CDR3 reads TGTGCCAGTAGCGCACCACTAGCGGGGGTCTACAATGAGCAGTTCTTC. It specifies CASSAPLAGVYNEQFF.